This T cell receptor (beta chain) stems from a study of cytomegalovirus exposure and HLA in healthy donors. Study-wide background: An early data release held 80 million or so unique TCRs from HLA-typed donors.

The PCR used 60 Vbeta and 13 Jbeta primers. Measured with immunoSEQ multiplex PCR; TCRdb has only the in-frame clones, and not every one. The sample contains around 78,000 clones, around 82% of which appear only once. As for this clone: Germline is not matched at one junction end, which may reflect a read error.

This clonotype was sampled from a male donor in good health and CMV-seronegative. The sequenced sample consisted of PBMCs.

The CDR3 DNA reads as TGTGCCGGAAAAGACAGACCCTATGGCTACCCCTTC. Its protein product is CAGKDRPYGYPF. The V gene is TRBV7-2, the J gene TRBJ1-2, with D possibly TRBD1 on 5 matching bases. This CDR3 spans 12 amino acids. From germline, CDR1 is SGHTA and CDR2 FQGNSA.